This T cell receptor beta chain was identified in a study of CD8 T cells in Susac syndrome. The multiple sclerosis control group was made up of treatment-naive patients with stable or active relapsing-remitting disease. A quantity of about 0.5 to 1 ug RNA underwent reverse transcription using random hexamers. Amplification of TCR beta CDR3 spanned 54 Vbeta and 13 Jbeta via immunoSEQ multiplex PCR. From the immunoSEQ multiplex PCR reads, TCRdb called clonotypes with MiXCR, one entry per CDR3 protein. This table holds a few hundred thousand distinct CDR3 sequences, approximately 85% found once. V was trimmed by 1 base and J by 1 base, leaving 4 bases between them. The CDR3 contains 13 residues. Germline CDR1 is MNHEY and CDR2 is SMNVEV (reference sequence). This clonotype has only one observation. A read error is possible here, since a much larger clone lies one base away.

V usage is TRBV27 and J usage is TRBJ1-1; D gene unclear. The sequenced sample was CD8+ T cells from PBMCs. The origin of this receptor is a human donor with multiple sclerosis. For the CDR3, the DNA is TGTGCCAGCAGTTTATACCCGAACACTGAAGCTTTCTTT. Its protein is CASSLYPNTEAFF.